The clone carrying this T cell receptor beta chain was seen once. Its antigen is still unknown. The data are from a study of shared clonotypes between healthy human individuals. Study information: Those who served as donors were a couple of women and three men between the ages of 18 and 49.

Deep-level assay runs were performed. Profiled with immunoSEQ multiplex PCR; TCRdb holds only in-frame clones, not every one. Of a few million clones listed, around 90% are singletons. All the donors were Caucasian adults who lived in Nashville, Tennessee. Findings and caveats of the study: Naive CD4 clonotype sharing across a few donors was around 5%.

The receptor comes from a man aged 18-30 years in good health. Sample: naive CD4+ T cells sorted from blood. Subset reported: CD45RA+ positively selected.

The CDR3 spells CASSTGQIQGAEAFF. The CDR3 DNA sequence: TGTGCCAGCAGTACCGGACAGATCCAGGGTGCTGAAGCTTTCTTT. This chain uses TRBV6-5 with TRBJ1-1, with D perhaps TRBD1 (6 bases). The CDR3 runs 15 residues. Germline V gene sequence: CDR1 MNHEY, CDR2 SVGAGI. V lost 5 bases, J lost 6 bases, and 19 bases lay in between.